This T cell receptor (beta chain) is drawn from a study of blood T cell repertoires in COVID-19. Study-level background: Donors in the United States, Italy and Spain gave samples during acute or convalescent COVID-19. T cells, B-cell-depleted T cells, or PBMCs provided the cDNA or gDNA that served as material.

Per the original data handling: Amplification of reference gene primers was used by the study to estimate nucleated cell counts. The method was immunoSEQ multiplex PCR; TCRdb's version includes in-frame clones alone and lacks a portion of them. V, J and clone size are taken as reported in that table, and D and trimming were inferred from the DNA itself. The sample holds 200,000 or so clones; 79% are singletons and the top ten take 15% to 20%. What was sequenced was peripheral blood. This TCR came from a man aged 60 to 75 with active or convalescent COVID-19.

The CDR3 sequence: CAISEPKSSYEQYF. The DNA of the CDR3 is TGTGCCATCAGTGAGCCCAAGAGCTCCTACGAGCAGTACTTC. The chain is built from TRBV10-3 and TRBJ2-7; D gene ambiguous. The length of the CDR3 is 14 residues. CDR1 ENHRY and CDR2 SYGVKD come from the germline V gene. Trimming removed 2 bases at V and 0 bases at J, with 8 bases between.